This T cell receptor beta chain was found in a study of radiotherapy plus CTLA-4 blockade in lung cancer. Study results and caveats: Clones of tumor-derived TCRs expanded in blood after radiotherapy plus ipilimumab.

This clone has a single count. What it binds is not known. The germline V gene encodes CDR1 SNHLY and CDR2 FYNNEI. V lost 6 bases to trimming and J lost 0 bases, with 9 bases between them. The CDR3 has 14 residues. The method was immunoSEQ multiplex PCR; TCRdb's version includes in-frame clones alone and lacks a portion of them. Of some 60,000 clones in the sample, about 80% were seen once. This TCR came from a human donor with non-small cell lung cancer who had a partial response to radiotherapy plus ipilimumab. The sequencing here drew on peripheral blood, taken from a patient treated with radiotherapy plus ipilimumab. This chain joins TRBV2 and TRBJ1-3; D is unclear. CDR3 DNA sequence: TGTGCCAGCAGCGCCGGGAGCTCTGGAAACACCATATATTTT. It translates to CASSAGSSGNTIYF.